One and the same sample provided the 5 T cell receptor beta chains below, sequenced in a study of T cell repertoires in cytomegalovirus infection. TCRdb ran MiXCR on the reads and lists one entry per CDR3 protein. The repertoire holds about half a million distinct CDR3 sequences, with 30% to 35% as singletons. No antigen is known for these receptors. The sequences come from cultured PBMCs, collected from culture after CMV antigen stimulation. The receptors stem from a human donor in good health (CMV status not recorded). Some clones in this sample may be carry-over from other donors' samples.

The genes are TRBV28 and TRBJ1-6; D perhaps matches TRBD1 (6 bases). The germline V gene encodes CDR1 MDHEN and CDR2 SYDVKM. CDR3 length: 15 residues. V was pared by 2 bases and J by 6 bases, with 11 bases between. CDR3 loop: CASSLGGQLNSPLHF. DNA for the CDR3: TGTGCCAGCAGTTTAGGCGGACAGCTTAATTCACCCCTCCACTTT.

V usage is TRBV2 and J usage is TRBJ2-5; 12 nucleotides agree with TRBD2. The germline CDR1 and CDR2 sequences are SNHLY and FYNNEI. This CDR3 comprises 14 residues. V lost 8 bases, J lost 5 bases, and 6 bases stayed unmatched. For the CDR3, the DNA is TGTGCCAGCTCAGGACTAGCGGGGTATGAGACCCAGTACTTC. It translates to CASSGLAGYETQYF.

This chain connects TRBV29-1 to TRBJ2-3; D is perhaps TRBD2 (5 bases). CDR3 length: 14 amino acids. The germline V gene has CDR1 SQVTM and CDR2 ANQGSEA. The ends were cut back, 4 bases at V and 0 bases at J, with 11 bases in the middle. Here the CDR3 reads CSVVARLSTDTQYF. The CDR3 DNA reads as TGCAGCGTTGTAGCGAGGCTTAGCACAGATACGCAGTATTTT.

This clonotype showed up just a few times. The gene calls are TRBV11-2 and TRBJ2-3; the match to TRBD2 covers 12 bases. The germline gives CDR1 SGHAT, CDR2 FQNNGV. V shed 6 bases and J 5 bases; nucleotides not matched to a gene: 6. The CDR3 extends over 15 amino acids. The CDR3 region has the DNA TGTGCCAGCAGTGCCCTAGCGGGAGGGGGAGATACGCAGTATTTT. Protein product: CASSALAGGGDTQYF.

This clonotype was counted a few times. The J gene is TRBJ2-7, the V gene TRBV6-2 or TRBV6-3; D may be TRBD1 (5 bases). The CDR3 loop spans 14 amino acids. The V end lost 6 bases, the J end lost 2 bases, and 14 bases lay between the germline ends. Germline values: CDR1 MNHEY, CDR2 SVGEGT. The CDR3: CASSPPDRPYEQYV. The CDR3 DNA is TGTGCCAGCAGCCCGCCTGACAGACCCTACGAGCAGTACGTC.